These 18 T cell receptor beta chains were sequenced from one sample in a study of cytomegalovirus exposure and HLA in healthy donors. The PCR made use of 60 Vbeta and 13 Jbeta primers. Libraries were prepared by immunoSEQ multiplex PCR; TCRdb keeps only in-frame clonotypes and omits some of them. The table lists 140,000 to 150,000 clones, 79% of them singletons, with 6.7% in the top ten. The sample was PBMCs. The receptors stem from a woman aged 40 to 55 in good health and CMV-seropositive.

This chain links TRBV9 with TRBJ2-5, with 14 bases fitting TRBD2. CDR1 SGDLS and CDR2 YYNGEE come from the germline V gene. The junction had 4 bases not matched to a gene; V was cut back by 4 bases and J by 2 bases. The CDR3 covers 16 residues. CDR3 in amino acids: CASSIGTSGGQETQYF. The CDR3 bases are TGTGCCAGCAGCATAGGGACTAGCGGGGGACAAGAGACCCAGTACTTC.

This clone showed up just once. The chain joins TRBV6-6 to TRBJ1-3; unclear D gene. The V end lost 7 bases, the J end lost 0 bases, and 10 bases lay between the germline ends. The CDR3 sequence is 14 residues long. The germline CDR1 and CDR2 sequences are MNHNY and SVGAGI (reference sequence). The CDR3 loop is CASISGSSGNTIYF. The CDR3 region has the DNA TGTGCCAGCATTAGCGGCAGCTCTGGAAACACCATATATTTT.

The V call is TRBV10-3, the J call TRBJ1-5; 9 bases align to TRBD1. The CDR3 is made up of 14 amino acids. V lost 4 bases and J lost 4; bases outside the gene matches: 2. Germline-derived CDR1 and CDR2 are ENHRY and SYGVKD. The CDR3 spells CAISGQGENQPQHF. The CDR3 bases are TGTGCCATCAGTGGACAGGGGGAGAATCAGCCCCAGCATTTT.

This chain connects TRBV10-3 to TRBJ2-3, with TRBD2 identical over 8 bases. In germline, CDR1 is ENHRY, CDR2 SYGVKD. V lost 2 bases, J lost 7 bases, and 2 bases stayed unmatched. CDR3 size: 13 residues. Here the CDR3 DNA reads TGTGCCATCAGTGAGGCGGGGGGAAATACGCAGTATTTT. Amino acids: CAISEAGGNTQYF.

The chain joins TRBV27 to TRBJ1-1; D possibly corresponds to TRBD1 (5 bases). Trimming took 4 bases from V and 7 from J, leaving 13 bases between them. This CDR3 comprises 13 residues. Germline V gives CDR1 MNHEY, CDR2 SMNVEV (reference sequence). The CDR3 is CASSSDSLLEAFF. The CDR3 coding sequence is TGTGCCAGCAGTTCTGACAGCTTACTTGAAGCTTTCTTT.

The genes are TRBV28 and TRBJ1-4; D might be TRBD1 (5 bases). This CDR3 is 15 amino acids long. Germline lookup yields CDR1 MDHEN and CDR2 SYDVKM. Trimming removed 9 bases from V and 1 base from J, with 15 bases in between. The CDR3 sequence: CASITGAKTNEKLFF. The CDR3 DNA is TGTGCCAGTATTACAGGAGCCAAAACTAATGAAAAACTGTTTTTT. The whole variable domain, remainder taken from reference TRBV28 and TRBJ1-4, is DVKVTQSSRYLVKRTGEKVFLECVQDMDHENMFWYRQDPGLGLRLIYFSYDVKMKEKGDIPEGYSVSREKKERFSLILESASTNQTSMYLCASITGAKTNEKLFFGSGTQLSVL.

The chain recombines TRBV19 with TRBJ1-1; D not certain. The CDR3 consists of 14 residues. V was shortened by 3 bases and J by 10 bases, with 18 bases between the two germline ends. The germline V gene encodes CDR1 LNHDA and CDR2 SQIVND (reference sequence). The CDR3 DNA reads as TGTGCCAGTAGTATTCGTGACATCAACGCGGGAGCTTTCTTT. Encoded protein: CASSIRDINAGAFF.

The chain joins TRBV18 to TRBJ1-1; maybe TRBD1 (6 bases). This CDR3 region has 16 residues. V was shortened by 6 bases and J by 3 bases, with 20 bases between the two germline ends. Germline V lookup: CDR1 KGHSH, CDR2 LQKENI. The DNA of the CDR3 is TGTGCCAGCTCGGTCTCGATACAGGGCCCAGACACTGAAGCTTTCTTT. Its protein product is CASSVSIQGPDTEAFF.

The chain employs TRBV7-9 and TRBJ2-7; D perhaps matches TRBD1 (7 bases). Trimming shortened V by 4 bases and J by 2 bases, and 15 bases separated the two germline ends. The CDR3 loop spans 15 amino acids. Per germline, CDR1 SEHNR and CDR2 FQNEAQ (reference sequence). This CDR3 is CASSSKGGGPYEQYF. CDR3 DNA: TGTGCCAGCAGCTCTAAAGGAGGGGGCCCCTACGAGCAGTACTTC.

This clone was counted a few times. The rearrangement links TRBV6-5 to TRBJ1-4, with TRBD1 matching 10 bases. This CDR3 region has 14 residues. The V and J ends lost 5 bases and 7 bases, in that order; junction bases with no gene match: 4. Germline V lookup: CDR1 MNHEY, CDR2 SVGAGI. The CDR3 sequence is CASSPGTGVEKLFF. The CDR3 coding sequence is TGTGCCAGCAGTCCTGGGACAGGGGTTGAAAAACTGTTTTTT.

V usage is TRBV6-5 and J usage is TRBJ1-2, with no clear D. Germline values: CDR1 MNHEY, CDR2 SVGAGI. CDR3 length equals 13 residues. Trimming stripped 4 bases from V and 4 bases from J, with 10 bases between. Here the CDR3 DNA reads TGTGCCAGCAGTTCGGTTGCGGGCTATGGCTACACCTTC. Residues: CASSSVAGYGYTF.

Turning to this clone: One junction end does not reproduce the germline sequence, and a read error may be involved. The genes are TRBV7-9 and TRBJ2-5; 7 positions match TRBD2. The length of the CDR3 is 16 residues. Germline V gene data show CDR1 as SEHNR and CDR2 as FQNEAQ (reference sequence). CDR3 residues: CSSSLGGKRGGETQYF. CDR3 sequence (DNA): TGTTCCAGCAGCTTAGGCGGGAAGCGGGGTGGAGAGACCCAGTACTTC. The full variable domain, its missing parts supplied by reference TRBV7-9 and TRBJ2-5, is DTGVSQNPRHKITKRGQNVTFRCDPISEHNRLYWYRQTLGQGPEFLTYFQNEAQLEKSRLLSDRFSAERPKGSFSTLEIQRTEQGDSAMYLCSSSLGGKRGGETQYFGPGTRLLVL.

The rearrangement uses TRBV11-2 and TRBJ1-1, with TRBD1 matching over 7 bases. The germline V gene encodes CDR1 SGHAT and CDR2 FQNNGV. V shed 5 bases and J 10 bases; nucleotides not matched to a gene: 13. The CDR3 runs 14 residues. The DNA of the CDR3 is TGTGCCAGCAGCCAAGGACAGGCCCCCGTAGGAGCTTTCTTT. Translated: CASSQGQAPVGAFF.

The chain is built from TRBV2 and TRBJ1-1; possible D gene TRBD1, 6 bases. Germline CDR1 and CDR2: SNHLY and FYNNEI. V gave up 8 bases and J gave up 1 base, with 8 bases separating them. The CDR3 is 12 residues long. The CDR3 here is CASRQENTEAFF. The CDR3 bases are TGTGCCAGCCGACAGGAGAACACTGAAGCTTTCTTT.

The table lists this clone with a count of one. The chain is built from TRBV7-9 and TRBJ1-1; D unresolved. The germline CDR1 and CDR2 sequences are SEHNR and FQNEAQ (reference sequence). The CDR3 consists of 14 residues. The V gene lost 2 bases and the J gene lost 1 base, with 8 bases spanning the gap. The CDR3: CASSLIGGNTEAFF. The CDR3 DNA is TGTGCCAGCAGCTTAATAGGCGGGAACACTGAAGCTTTCTTT.

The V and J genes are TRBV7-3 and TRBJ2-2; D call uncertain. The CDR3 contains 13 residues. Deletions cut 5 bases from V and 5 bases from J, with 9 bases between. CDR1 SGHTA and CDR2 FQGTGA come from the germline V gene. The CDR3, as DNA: TGTGCCAGCAGCCCAGCGCCGACCGGGGAGCTGTTTTTT. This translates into CASSPAPTGELFF.

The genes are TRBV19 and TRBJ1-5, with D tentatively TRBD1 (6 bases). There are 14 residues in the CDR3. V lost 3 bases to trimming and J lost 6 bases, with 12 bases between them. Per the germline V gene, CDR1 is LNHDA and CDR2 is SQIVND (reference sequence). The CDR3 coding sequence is TGTGCCAGTAGTATCGGACAGTCTGGTCAGCCCCAGCATTTT. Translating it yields CASSIGQSGQPQHF.

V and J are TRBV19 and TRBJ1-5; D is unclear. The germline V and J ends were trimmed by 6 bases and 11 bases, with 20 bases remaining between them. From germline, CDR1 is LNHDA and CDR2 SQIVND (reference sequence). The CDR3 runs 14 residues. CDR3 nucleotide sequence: TGTGCCAGTAGCAGCCAGCGGGAAGCTACGACCCAGCATTTT. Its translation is CASSSQREATTQHF.